This TCR beta chain emerged from a study of blood T cell repertoires in COVID-19. In the original workflow: How many nucleated cells were present was estimated from reference gene primer amplification. Method: immunoSEQ multiplex PCR; TCRdb's copy keeps in-frame clones and lacks some. Clonal size and the V and J genes are those of that table, whereas D and trimming came from the DNA. The table includes tens of thousands of clones, over 70% detected once. The V and J ends lost 4 bases and 4 bases, in that order; junction bases with no gene match: 7. The CDR3 has 15 residues. Germline values: CDR1 LGHDT, CDR2 YNNKEL (reference sequence).

The rearrangement uses TRBV3-1 (or the pseudogene TRBV3-2) and TRBJ2-5; 9 bases line up with TRBD2. This TCR was sampled from a woman aged 45-65 years with acute or convalescent COVID-19. The sequencing sample was made of peripheral blood. CDR3 in amino acids: CASSPPGLAGETQYF. Written as DNA, the CDR3 is TGTGCCAGCAGCCCCCCGGGACTAGCAGGAGAGACCCAGTACTTC.